The sequence of this T cell receptor beta chain was determined in a study of identical twins. Template switching added a universal primer site, and cDNA bore unique molecular identifiers. TCRdb re-analysed the 5' RACE reads in MiXCR, keeping a single row per CDR3 protein. The sample gives about 260,000 distinct CDR3 sequences, about 7% of which show up once; approximately 3.6% is in the top ten. The donors were all healthy and Caucasian. Trimming cost V 1 base and J 16 bases; bases outside gene matches: 1. The CDR3 consists of 12 residues. Germline V gene lookup returns CDR1 SEHNR and CDR2 FQNEAQ (reference sequence). General study findings and limits: Weaker excess twin sharing was observed in beta out-of-frame sequences. Insertion counts were lower in abundant cord blood beta clonotypes, a trend that memory repertoires did not show.

This clonotype was recorded at least ten times. Its antigen is not known. These data were also filed under a second study, of yellow fever vaccine responses in identical twins.

The V gene is TRBV7-9, the J gene TRBJ2-1; 13 bases align to TRBD2. The material sequenced was memory (CD45RO+) T cells sorted from blood. The source of this sequence is a young woman in good health. This CDR3 reads CASSLGTSGSFF. CDR3 in DNA: TGTGCCAGCAGCTTAGGGACTAGCGGGAGTTTCTTC.